This T cell receptor (beta chain) was captured in a study of blood T cell repertoires in COVID-19. At the level of the study: Acute and convalescent COVID-19 specimens originated in the United States, Italy and Spain.

How the authors handled the data: From reference gene primer amplification, estimates of nucleated cell counts were derived. Profiled with immunoSEQ multiplex PCR; TCRdb holds only in-frame clones, not every one. The D gene and trimming were derived from the DNA, and the V and J assignments and clone size from that table. The sample carries more than 250,000 clones, roughly 86% recorded once. With 1 base removed from V and 4 bases from J, the gap between germline ends came to 6 bases. This CDR3 comprises 13 residues. The rearrangement links TRBV12-3 or TRBV12-4 to TRBJ2-3; TRBD1 is a possible D gene (5 bases). This clonotype was sampled from a human donor in a cohort sampled during active COVID-19. Material for sequencing was peripheral blood. CDR3 DNA sequence: TGTGCCAGCAGTTTAGTAGGGGCAGATACGCAGTATTTT. Encoded protein: CASSLVGADTQYF.